These 32 T cell receptor beta chains were sequenced from one sample in a study of blood T cell repertoires in COVID-19. Using immunoSEQ multiplex PCR, the repertoire was profiled, and TCRdb retains in-frame clones only, with some absent. The table lists approximately 170,000 clones, about 85% of them singletons. Sequencing used peripheral blood. These receptors all come from a man aged 80 or over with COVID-19, enrolled during active disease.

This chain links TRBV7-2 with TRBJ1-2, with TRBD1 as a possible D gene (5 bases). The CDR3 runs to 14 residues. The V end was cut by 6 bases, the J end by 6 bases, with 17 bases between. Germline V gene sequence: CDR1 SGHTA, CDR2 FQGNSA. The CDR3, as DNA: TGTGCCAGCAGTTTCCGGCAGGGAGGCGATGGCTACACCTTC. This sequence encodes CASSFRQGGDGYTF.

This rearrangement joins TRBV12-3 or TRBV12-4 to TRBJ1-1; 10 nucleotides agree with TRBD1. The CDR3 length is 13 residues. Trimming removed 2 bases from V and 11 bases from J; junction bases left unmatched: 5. CDR3 sequence (DNA): TGTGCCAGCAGTTTACCGGGACAGGGGAGTGCTTTCTTT. This encodes CASSLPGQGSAFF.

The chain uses TRBV4-2 and TRBJ2-7, with D perhaps TRBD1 (5 bases). Deletions cut 0 bases from V and 2 bases from J, with 11 bases between. The CDR3 consists of 15 residues. CDR1 and CDR2 from the germline V gene are LGHNA and YNFKEQ. In DNA, the CDR3 is TGTGCCAGCAGCCAAGAAGTCGAAGGGGCCTACGAGCAGTACTTC. It specifies CASSQEVEGAYEQYF.

The rearrangement uses TRBV18 and TRBJ1-1; no clear D. The CDR3 is 14 amino acids. Germline V gives CDR1 KGHSH, CDR2 LQKENI. The V end was cut by 6 bases, the J end by 0 bases, with 11 bases between. CDR3 in amino acids: CASSLEGLNTEAFF. DNA for the CDR3: TGTGCCAGCTCTCTTGAGGGATTGAACACTGAAGCTTTCTTT. The full variable domain, its missing parts supplied by reference TRBV18 and TRBJ1-1, is NAGVMQNPRHLVRRRGQEARLRCSPMKGHSHVYWYRQLPEEGLKFMVYLQKENIIDESGMPKERFSAEFPKEGPSILRIQQVVRGDSAAYFCASSLEGLNTEAFFGQGTRLTVV.

The rearrangement links TRBV14 to TRBJ2-3, with D possibly TRBD2 on 5 matching bases. With 2 bases removed from V and 2 bases from J, the gap between germline ends came to 11 bases. This CDR3 is built from 15 residues. The germline V gene encodes CDR1 SGHDN and CDR2 FVKESK. The CDR3 DNA follows: TGTGCCAGCAGCCAAACCCTAGCCTTCACAGATACGCAGTATTTT. This translates into CASSQTLAFTDTQYF.

The V and J genes are TRBV3-1 (or the pseudogene TRBV3-2) and TRBJ2-6, with 7 bases lining up with TRBD1. The V gene's germline CDR1 is LGHDT and CDR2 YNNKEL (reference sequence). This CDR3 spans 15 amino acids. The trim removed 4 bases at V and 4 bases at J, leaving 4 bases unmatched. The CDR3 DNA is TGTGCCAGCAGCCCACAGGGGACCGGGGCCAACGTCCTGACTTTC. Protein: CASSPQGTGANVLTF.

The CDR3 coding sequence is TGTGCCAGCAGTGGGCAGGGGGCCTCCTACGAGCAGTACTTC. It codes for CASSGQGASYEQYF. The gene calls are TRBV2 and TRBJ2-7; TRBD1 aligns across 8 bases. Germline trimming cut 4 bases from V and 0 bases from J; bases unmatched to any gene: 2. The germline V gene encodes CDR1 SNHLY and CDR2 FYNNEI. The CDR3 length is 14 residues.

This clone was observed once. This chain uses TRBV5-1 with TRBJ2-2; weak D call: TRBD2 (6 bases). CDR3 length: 15 residues. Between the trimmed V and J ends, which lost 1 base and 1 base, there was a span of 8 bases. Germline CDR1 reads SGHRS; CDR2 reads YFSETQ. For the CDR3, the DNA is TGCGCCAGCAGCTTGTGGGGGGAGAACACCGGGGAGCTGTTTTTT. Protein: CASSLWGENTGELFF.

V and J are TRBV7-2 and TRBJ2-1; maybe TRBD1 (6 bases). Germline values: CDR1 SGHTA, CDR2 FQGNSA. This CDR3 region has 17 residues. Trimming removed 4 bases from V and 0 bases from J, with 16 bases in between. The CDR3 DNA is TGTGCCAGCAGCTACCACCTACAGGGTGTCTCCTACAATGAGCAGTTCTTC. Protein sequence: CASSYHLQGVSYNEQFF.

This clone was counted once. The chain has TRBV29-1 and TRBJ2-5; the match to TRBD1 covers 9 bases. The CDR3 has 14 amino acids. From germline, CDR1 is SQVTM and CDR2 ANQGSEA. V shed 4 bases, J shed 5 bases, and the junction held 8 bases outside the gene matches. CDR3 loop: CSVARTGVGETQYF. DNA of the CDR3: TGCAGCGTTGCACGGACAGGGGTCGGGGAGACCCAGTACTTC. The full variable domain, completed using reference TRBV29-1 and TRBJ2-5, is SAVISQKPSRDICQRGTSLTIQCQVDSQVTMMFWYRQQPGQSLTLIATANQGSEATYESGFVIDKFPISRPNLTFSTLTVSNMSPEDSSIYLCSVARTGVGETQYFGPGTRLLVL.

The CDR3 DNA reads TGTGCCAGTAGTATGGGGACAGACAATTCACCCCTCCACTTT. It codes for CASSMGTDNSPLHF. The chain links TRBV19 to TRBJ1-6, with 7 positions matching TRBD1. The CDR3 has 14 residues. Trimming took 3 bases from V and 7 from J; bases not matched to a gene: 3. Germline V lookup: CDR1 LNHDA, CDR2 SQIVND (reference sequence).

The chain links TRBV25-1 to TRBJ1-2, with TRBD1 as a possible D gene (6 bases). CDR1 MGHDK and CDR2 SYGVNS come from the germline V gene. V shed 2 bases and J shed 4 bases, with 8 bases lying between them. The CDR3 runs 13 residues. The CDR3 DNA sequence: TGTGCCAGCAGTGAACAGGGGATCTATGGCTACACCTTC. This encodes CASSEQGIYGYTF.

The chain recombines TRBV9 with TRBJ1-6; 11 nucleotides line up with TRBD1. CDR3 length: 14 amino acids. Germline CDR1 SGDLS, CDR2 YYNGEE. After removal of 3 bases from V and 9 bases from J, the junction contained 2 bases not matched to a gene. The CDR3 region is CASSGGTGGSPLHF. The CDR3 DNA follows: TGTGCCAGCAGCGGGGGGACAGGGGGTTCACCCCTCCACTTT.

The rearrangement joins TRBV12-3 or TRBV12-4 to TRBJ1-1, with a weak D call TRBD1 (6 bases). CDR3 length equals 13 residues. V shed 7 bases and J shed 5 bases, with 14 bases lying between them. The CDR3 loop reads CASNLQGTTEAFF. Written as DNA, the CDR3 is TGTGCCAGCAACCTACAGGGTACGACTGAAGCTTTCTTT.

The chain has TRBV7-2 and TRBJ2-3; 11 bases map to TRBD2. The CDR3 is 14 amino acids. V gave up 4 bases and J gave up 6 bases; unmatched junction bases: 3. Per the germline V gene, CDR1 is SGHTA and CDR2 is FQGNSA. The CDR3 spells CASSSGLAADTQYF. Here the CDR3 DNA reads TGTGCCAGCAGCTCGGGACTAGCGGCTGATACGCAGTATTTT.

J is TRBJ2-7 and V is TRBV6-2 or TRBV6-3; D remains ambiguous. The CDR3 is 11 residues long. Germline values: CDR1 MNHEY, CDR2 SVGEGT. Trimming removed 5 bases at V and 7 bases at J, with 9 bases between. The CDR3 DNA follows: TGTGCCAGCAGTACGCGGTGGGAGCAGTACTTC. Its protein product is CASSTRWEQYF.

This chain uses TRBV5-1 with TRBJ1-2; possible D gene TRBD1, 5 bases. Germline V CDR1 and CDR2: SGHRS, YFSETQ. This CDR3 is built from 14 residues. Trimming stripped 0 bases from V and 4 bases from J, with 10 bases between. CDR3 sequence reads: CASSLADSTYGYTF. DNA of the CDR3: TGCGCCAGCAGCTTGGCCGACAGCACCTATGGCTACACCTTC. Complete variable domain (other parts from reference TRBV5-1 and TRBJ1-2): KAGVTQTPRYLIKTRGQQVTLSCSPISGHRSVSWYQQTPGQGLQFLFEYFSETQRNKGNFPGRFSGRQFSNSRSEMNVSTLELGDSALYLCASSLADSTYGYTFGSGTRLTVV.

The rearrangement links TRBV2 to TRBJ1-6, with a possible D match to TRBD1 (5 bases). Between the trimmed V and J ends, which lost 2 bases and 0 bases, there was a span of 14 bases. The CDR3 contains 18 residues. The germline V gene has CDR1 SNHLY and CDR2 FYNNEI. CDR3 coding DNA: TGTGCCAGCAGTGAACAGGGATCCAGGAGCTCCTATAATTCACCCCTCCACTTT. Encoded protein: CASSEQGSRSSYNSPLHF.

The CDR3 sequence: CASQKQGVRQPQHF. The CDR3 bases are TGTGCCAGCCAGAAACAGGGGGTCAGACAGCCCCAGCATTTT. The chain has TRBV7-8 and TRBJ1-5; 8 positions agree with TRBD1. The CDR3 spans 14 residues. Germline V gene data show CDR1 as SGHVS and CDR2 as FQNEAQ. Trimming took 8 bases from V and 7 from J; bases not matched to a gene: 10.

This rearrangement joins TRBV5-1 to TRBJ2-7; TRBD1 might be the D (5 bases). V gave up 0 bases and J gave up 1 base, with 11 bases separating them. Germline-derived CDR1 and CDR2 are SGHRS and YFSETQ. There are 15 residues in the CDR3. The CDR3 region has the DNA TGCGCCAGCAGCTTGGGGGGTACAGGATCCTACGAGCAGTACTTC. This codes for CASSLGGTGSYEQYF.

The V and J genes are TRBV27 and TRBJ1-2; 8 bases match TRBD1. The length of the CDR3 is 14 residues. Germline CDR1 reads MNHEY; CDR2 reads SMNVEV (reference sequence). Trimming at V came to 4 bases and at J to 8 bases, leaving 9 bases not matched to a gene. The CDR3 region is CASSSEITGGGYTF. The CDR3 nucleotides read TGTGCCAGCAGTTCCGAAATAACAGGGGGAGGCTACACCTTC.

The J gene is TRBJ1-2, the V gene TRBV7-2, with 7 bases identical to TRBD1. The CDR3 has 15 residues. With 5 bases clipped from V and 7 bases from J, the junction kept 13 bases outside the gene matches. Germline V gene lookup returns CDR1 SGHTA and CDR2 FQGNSA. The CDR3, as DNA: TGTGCCAGCAGCCTGAGACAGGGAGGAGTAGGTGGCTACACCTTC. It is translated as CASSLRQGGVGGYTF.

Turning to this clone: The same CDR3 arises from other DNA sequences in this sample as well. The chain joins TRBV6-5 to TRBJ1-4; TRBD1 matches at 9 bases. J lost 8 bases, V lost 0 bases, and 4 bases had no gene match. The CDR3 totals 15 residues. Germline V gives CDR1 MNHEY, CDR2 SVGAGI. DNA of the CDR3: TGTGCCAGCAGTTACTCGACAGGGGGGAGGGAAAAACTGTTTTTT. It translates to CASSYSTGGREKLFF.

The J gene is TRBJ1-5, the V gene TRBV5-5; tentatively, D is TRBD1 (5 bases). The CDR3 is made up of 16 amino acids. Germline V gene data show CDR1 as SGHKS and CDR2 as YYEKEE (reference sequence). Trimming left V 4 bases short and J 0 bases short, with 14 bases between. CDR3 nucleotides: TGTGCCAGCAGCCCCCTCGGGGGATATAGCAATCAGCCCCAGCATTTT. This codes for CASSPLGGYSNQPQHF.

The rearrangement uses TRBV13 and TRBJ1-4; D may be TRBD1 (6 bases). Germline-derived CDR1 and CDR2 are PRHDT and FYEKMQ (reference sequence). The ends were cut back, 7 bases at V and 8 bases at J, with 14 bases in the middle. The CDR3 totals 13 residues. CDR3 amino acids: CASTRGAWEKLFF. CDR3 nucleotides: TGTGCCAGCACCCGGGGGGCTTGGGAAAAACTGTTTTTT. Full variable domain (remainder filled in from reference TRBV13 and TRBJ1-4): AAGVIQSPRHLIKEKRETATLKCYPIPRHDTVYWYQQGPGQDPQFLISFYEKMQSDKGSIPDRFSAQQFSDYHSELNMSSLELGDSALYFCASTRGAWEKLFFGSGTQLSVL.

This rearrangement joins TRBV19 to TRBJ1-1, with D possibly being TRBD1 (5 bases). The CDR3 consists of 13 residues. CDR1 is LNHDA, CDR2 SQIVND, per germline (reference sequence). Deletions cut 3 bases from V and 11 bases from J, with 16 bases between. CDR3 in amino acids: CASSIQGLGQAFF. CDR3 in DNA: TGTGCCAGTAGTATCCAGGGCCTGGGCCAGGCTTTCTTT. Combining the CDR3 with reference TRBV19 and TRBJ1-1 gives the whole variable domain DGGITQSPKYLFRKEGQNVTLSCEQNLNHDAMYWYRQDPGQGLRLIYYSQIVNDFQKGDIAEGYSVSREKKESFPLTVTSAQKNPTAFYLCASSIQGLGQAFFGQGTRLTVV.

The rearrangement uses TRBV5-6 and TRBJ2-7; D possibly corresponds to TRBD2 (6 bases). The ends were cut back, 1 base at V and 7 bases at J, with 15 bases in the middle. This CDR3 region has 14 residues. Looked up from germline, CDR1 is SGHDT and CDR2 is YYEEEE. This chain's CDR3 is CASSLSRTTIEQYF. CDR3 nucleotide sequence: TGTGCCAGCAGCTTGAGTCGGACTACTATTGAGCAGTACTTC.

The chain combines TRBV7-2 with TRBJ1-3; TRBD1 matches at 8 bases. This CDR3 has 15 residues. Germline V gene sequence: CDR1 SGHTA, CDR2 FQGNSA. The trim removed 2 bases at V and 2 bases at J, leaving 2 bases unmatched. The CDR3 spells CASSLRTGTGNTIYF. The CDR3 nucleotides are TGTGCCAGCAGCTTAAGGACAGGGACTGGAAACACCATATATTTT.

The genes are TRBV5-6 and TRBJ2-3; D is undetermined. V was cut by 1 base and J by 6 bases, with 9 bases left in between. Germline-derived CDR1 and CDR2 are SGHDT and YYEEEE. The CDR3 is made up of 13 amino acids. CDR3: CASSLRSSDTQYF. CDR3 nucleotides: TGTGCCAGCAGCTTGAGGAGCTCGGATACGCAGTATTTT.

Comment on this clone: One junction end does not reproduce the germline sequence, and a read error may be involved. In DNA, the CDR3 is TGTGCCAGCACCTTACGAACAGCGGGGGACGGTGGGGCCAACGTCCTGACTTTC. Protein product: CASTLRTAGDGGANVLTF. This chain links TRBV7-2 with TRBJ2-6, with 8 bases matching TRBD2. CDR3 length equals 18 residues. From germline, CDR1 is SGHTA and CDR2 FQGNSA.

This clone was counted only a few times. V usage is TRBV4-1 and J usage is TRBJ1-4; D possibly corresponds to TRBD1 (5 bases). Deletions cut 0 bases from V and 8 bases from J, with 13 bases between. The length of the CDR3 is 15 residues. CDR1 and CDR2 (germline): MGHRA, YSYEKL. CDR3 coding DNA: TGCGCCAGCAGCCAAGAAGGCAGGGCCACGGAAAAACTGTTTTTT. The encoded protein is CASSQEGRATEKLFF.

The chain uses TRBV3-1 (or the pseudogene TRBV3-2) and TRBJ1-6; the match to TRBD1 covers 7 bases. V dropped 2 bases and J dropped 7; count of bases not matched to a gene: 5. The V gene's germline CDR1 is LGHDT and CDR2 YNNKEL (reference sequence). The CDR3 loop spans 15 amino acids. CDR3 in DNA: TGTGCCAGCAGCCAACAGACAGGGAGAAATTCACCCCTCCACTTT. Amino acids: CASSQQTGRNSPLHF.